This TCR beta chain was sequenced in a study of liver allograft versus peripheral blood T cells. About the research overall: The study compared liver allograft T cell receptor repertoires against peripheral blood repertoires of liver transplant recipients. Broader study findings: According to reports, the T cell receptor repertoires inside liver allografts differed from those in peripheral blood.

On this clonotype: Its target is unknown.

MiXCR, run by TCRdb on the reads, gives a single entry per CDR3 protein. The sample records approximately 5,200 distinct CDR3 sequences, around 17% being singletons. The sequence came from a human patient who had a liver transplant. Part of the T cell pool may stem from the graft donor.

CDR3 sequence: CSARDGPSGRYEQYF. The CDR3 bases are TGCAGTGCTAGAGATGGGCCTAGCGGGAGGTACGAGCAGTACTTC. The chain has TRBV20-1 and TRBJ2-7, with 11 nucleotides matching TRBD2. After removal of 0 bases from V and 4 bases from J, the junction contained 5 bases not matched to a gene. The CDR3 covers 15 residues. Germline V gene sequence: CDR1 DFQATT, CDR2 SNEGSKA (reference sequence).